The sequence of this TCR beta chain was determined in a study of OX40 agonist ivuxolimab in advanced cancers. Germline V gene data show CDR1 as GTSNPN and CDR2 as SVGIG (reference sequence). This CDR3 is 11 amino acids long. Trimming removed 5 bases from V and 4 bases from J; junction bases left unmatched: 1. Assay used: immunoSEQ multiplex PCR; TCRdb lists only in-frame clones, some missing. The sample consists of tens of thousands of clones, 84% of them appearing once. This clone was seen a few times. The chain joins TRBV30 to TRBJ1-2; TRBD1 agrees at 7 bases. This receptor was identified in an adult with an advanced solid tumor such as melanoma, head and neck, liver or kidney cancer. The sequenced sample was CD4+ or CD8+ T cells sorted from blood, obtained in a trial of the OX40 agonist ivuxolimab. This CDR3 is CAWGQAYGYTF. The CDR3 nucleotides are TGTGCCTGGGGACAGGCCTATGGCTACACCTTC.